A selection of T cell receptor beta chains follows, all from one sample in a study of blood T cell repertoires in COVID-19. Produced via immunoSEQ multiplex PCR; TCRdb's table is partial and in-frame only. The profile covers about 240,000 clones, with approximately 84% appearing a single time and 2.5% to 3.5% taken by the ten largest. The sample was PBMCs or T cells enriched from blood (not recorded which). The receptor source for this set is a woman in her thirties or forties with acute COVID-19. CDR3s include the opening cysteine and the closing phenylalanine or tryptophan. The D gene is left open where the match is weak. The size entry is marked missing in some rows and otherwise reads once, few, many or a size class.

clone_size	j_call	d_call	v_call	cdr3_aa	cdr3_nt
-	TRBJ2-4	-	TRBV28	CASSFSGLAKNIQYF	TGTGCCAGCAGTTTCTCTGGACTAGCCAAAAACATTCAGTACTTC
-	TRBJ2-1	TRBD2	TRBV9	CASSASGVTYNEQFF	TGTGCCAGCAGCGCTAGCGGGGTCACCTACAATGAGCAGTTCTTC
-	TRBJ1-2	TRBD1	TRBV24-1	CATSENGQGRDYGYTF	TGTGCCACCAGTGAGAACGGACAGGGTCGGGACTATGGCTACACCTTC
-	TRBJ1-2	TRBD1	TRBV25-1	CASSESWTGEGGYTF	TGTGCCAGCAGTGAATCCTGGACAGGGGAGGGTGGCTACACCTTC
few	TRBJ2-7	TRBD2	TRBV4-1	CASSRDTSGSYEQYF	TGCGCCAGCAGCCGAGATACTAGCGGGTCCTACGAGCAGTACTTC
-	TRBJ1-6	TRBD1	TRBV30	CAGDLTGGNSPLHF	TGTGCCGGAGACCTGACAGGGGGCAATTCACCCCTCCACTTT
-	TRBJ1-3	-	TRBV7-2	CASSSTGNTIYF	TGTGCCAGCAGCTCTACTGGAAACACCATATATTTT
once	TRBJ2-1	TRBD2	TRBV3-1/TRBV3-2	CASSQVLAGGNEQFF	TGTGCCAGCAGCCAAGTTTTAGCGGGGGGGAATGAGCAGTTCTTC
-	TRBJ2-1	TRBD1	TRBV12-3/TRBV12-4	CASRAGTGNEQFF	TGTGCCAGCAGAGCCGGGACAGGGAATGAGCAGTTCTTC
few	TRBJ2-5	-	TRBV25-1	CASSEGSRETQYF	TGTGCCAGCAGTGAGGGTAGCCGGGAGACCCAGTACTTC
once	TRBJ1-2	-	TRBV10-3	CAIRSTEGNYGYTF	TGTGCCATCAGGAGTACGGAGGGGAACTATGGCTACACCTTC
once	TRBJ1-6	-	TRBV9	CASSVTSGYNSPLHF	TGTGCCAGCAGCGTAACCTCAGGGTATAATTCACCCCTCCACTTT
-	TRBJ1-2	-	TRBV3-1/TRBV3-2	CASSLNRAAYGYTF	TGTGCCAGCAGCCTTAACAGGGCCGCCTATGGCTACACCTTC
once	TRBJ2-1	TRBD1	TRBV30	CAWSRTGLRDEQFF	TGTGCCTGGAGCCGGACAGGGCTCCGCGATGAGCAGTTCTTC
-	TRBJ1-6	-	TRBV6-1	CASSEVSSYNSPLHF	TGTGCCAGCAGTGAAGTTAGCTCCTATAATTCACCCCTCCACTTT
-	TRBJ1-2	-	TRBV7-9	CASSLVEAGYGYTF	TGTGCCAGCAGCTTAGTAGAGGCTGGCTATGGCTACACCTTC
-	TRBJ2-7	-	TRBV6-5	CASSRGNYEQYF	TGTGCCAGCAGCCGGGGAAACTACGAGCAGTACTTC
-	TRBJ1-1	-	TRBV5-1	CASSTQAGDTEAFF	TGCGCCAGCAGCACCCAAGCAGGGGACACTGAAGCTTTCTTT
-	TRBJ2-7	TRBD2	TRBV11-3	CASSLGLAGVEQYF	TGTGCCAGCAGCTTGGGGCTAGCGGGAGTCGAGCAGTACTTC
-	TRBJ2-1	-	TRBV10-1	CASSESKGPYNEQFF	TGCGCCAGCAGTGAGTCCAAGGGGCCGTACAATGAGCAGTTCTTC
-	TRBJ2-2	TRBD2	TRBV30	CAWSPRTSANTGELFF	TGTGCCTGGAGTCCCCGGACTAGCGCCAACACCGGGGAGCTGTTTTTT
once	TRBJ1-1	TRBD1	TRBV29-1	CSVVKGTDEAFF	TGCAGCGTTGTAAAGGGGACAGATGAAGCTTTCTTT
-	TRBJ2-7	TRBD2	TRBV29-1	CSVTAGGPNRNEQYF	TGCAGCGTTACAGCGGGAGGGCCTAATCGCAACGAGCAGTACTTC
-	TRBJ1-1	-	TRBV6-1	CASSEGGVTEAFF	TGTGCCAGCAGTGAAGGCGGCGTCACTGAAGCTTTCTTT
-	TRBJ2-1	TRBD1	TRBV9	CASSPTATGDEQFF	TGTGCCAGCAGCCCAACGGCTACAGGGGATGAGCAGTTCTTC
-	TRBJ2-7	-	TRBV30	CAWSAGQPGLYEQYF	TGTGCCTGGAGTGCCGGCCAACCCGGACTCTACGAGCAGTACTTC
once	TRBJ2-1	-	TRBV19	CASSRGTSNEQFF	TGTGCCAGTAGTAGAGGGACATCAAATGAGCAGTTCTTC
-	TRBJ2-7	TRBD1	TRBV6-6	CASSYSGQGVYEQYF	TGTGCCAGCAGTTACTCAGGACAGGGGGTTTACGAGCAGTACTTC
-	TRBJ2-4	-	TRBV7-9	CASSQGVAKNIQYF	TGTGCCAGCAGTCAAGGGGTTGCCAAAAACATTCAGTACTTC
-	TRBJ2-1	TRBD2	TRBV11-3	CASSTRTSGSTDEQFF	TGTGCCAGCAGCACTCGGACTAGCGGGAGTACCGATGAGCAGTTCTTC